This entry describes one T cell receptor (beta chain). Its cognate antigen is unknown. The data derive from a study of yellow fever vaccine responses in identical twins. Points from the study as a whole: The authors reported partly convergent, partly personalized vaccine responses in identical twins.

Each CDR3 protein is one row after TCRdb ran MiXCR on the RT-PCR reads. The data show under 2,500 distinct CDR3 sequences, roughly 80% seen once. Germline assignment: CDR1 SGHVS and CDR2 FQNEAQ. The CDR3 length is 14 residues. V gave up 5 bases and J gave up 3 bases, with 11 bases separating them. The chain carries TRBV7-8 and TRBJ1-5, with D perhaps matching TRBD1 (6 bases). The TCR sequence derives from a woman younger than 35 who received the yellow fever vaccine. The sequencing used T cells from blood (PBMCs), unsorted or a sorted subset (not recorded which), collected before or after yellow fever vaccination (not recorded which). This CDR3 is CASSPQGTNQPQHF. The CDR3 bases are TGTGCCAGCAGCCCTCAGGGGACCAATCAGCCCCAGCATTTT.